Below are 20 T cell receptor beta chains sequenced from a single sample in a study of glioma-infiltrating T cells after dendritic cell vaccination. The method was immunoSEQ multiplex PCR; TCRdb's version includes in-frame clones alone and lacks a portion of them. The sample lists 65,000 to 80,000 clones; about four fifths were seen once. Source: blood, taken before dendritic cell vaccination. The receptors stem from a human donor with glioblastoma.

CDR3 protein: CASSSGLSGPQHF. The CDR3 DNA sequence: TGTGCCAGCAGCTCAGGACTGTCAGGCCCCCAGCATTTT. The chain is built from TRBV5-5 and TRBJ1-5; D is unresolved. V gave up 3 bases and J gave up 10 bases, with 14 bases separating them. In germline, CDR1 is SGHKS, CDR2 YYEKEE (reference sequence). This CDR3 is built from 13 residues.

The genes are TRBV9 and TRBJ2-1; the D gene is possibly TRBD2 (6 bases). Per the germline V gene, CDR1 is SGDLS and CDR2 is YYNGEE. The germline V and J ends were trimmed by 0 bases and 0 bases, with 10 bases remaining between them. There are 16 residues in the CDR3. This CDR3 is CASSVGAGRSYNEQFF. The CDR3 nucleotides read TGTGCCAGCAGCGTAGGAGCGGGCCGCTCCTACAATGAGCAGTTCTTC. The variable domain in full, completed from reference TRBV9 and TRBJ2-1, reads DSGVTQTPKHLITATGQRVTLRCSPRSGDLSVYWYQQSLDQGLQFLIQYYNGEERAKGNILERFSAQQFPDLHSELNLSSLELGDSALYFCASSVGAGRSYNEQFFGPGTRLTVL.

The V gene is TRBV10-1, the J gene TRBJ2-1; no clear D. Germline values: CDR1 WNHNN, CDR2 SYGVQD (reference sequence). CDR3 length: 13 residues. Trimming removed 3 bases at V and 6 bases at J, with 9 bases between. The CDR3 nucleotides are TGCGCCAGCAGTGATTCCTCTATCAATGAGCAGTTCTTC. Protein product: CASSDSSINEQFF.

J is TRBJ2-3 and V is TRBV11-2, with TRBD2 identical over 12 bases. The CDR3 contains 16 residues. V was pared by 3 bases and J by 5 bases, with 6 bases of the junction left unmatched. The germline V gene encodes CDR1 SGHAT and CDR2 FQNNGV. The CDR3 coding sequence is TGTGCCAGCAGCTTCCGGACTAGCGGGGCGGTAGATACGCAGTATTTT. It codes for CASSFRTSGAVDTQYF.

This chain links TRBV10-3 with TRBJ2-1, with D possibly being TRBD2 (6 bases). Germline CDR1 and CDR2: ENHRY and SYGVKD. CDR3 size: 16 residues. Deletions cut 2 bases from V and 5 bases from J, with 16 bases between. CDR3 nucleotide sequence: TGTGCCATCAGTGAGGGCCGGGGGTCGGAGGACAATGAGCAGTTCTTC. Translating gives CAISEGRGSEDNEQFF.

Of note for this clone: The junction departs from the called germline gene at one end, perhaps through a read error. This chain uses TRBV6-1 with TRBJ1-3; the match to TRBD1 covers 7 bases. The CDR3 runs to 17 residues. In germline, CDR1 is MNHNS, CDR2 SASEGT. CDR3 protein: CASREETGTASGNTIYF. CDR3 DNA: TGTGCCAGCAGGGAAGAAACCGGGACAGCATCTGGAAACACCATATATTTT.

The CDR3 region has the DNA TGTGCCAGCAGTTCCCTAGGGGGGGAGGGGGAGCTGTTTTTT. Translated, it gives CASSSLGGEGELFF. This sequence joins TRBV25-1 and TRBJ2-2; TRBD2 is a possible D gene (7 bases). The CDR3 has 14 amino acids. V lost 5 bases and J lost 8, with 15 bases in between. Germline lookup yields CDR1 MGHDK and CDR2 SYGVNS.

V is TRBV2 and J is TRBJ1-2, with D possibly being TRBD1 (6 bases). V was clipped by 7 bases and J by 5 bases, with 14 bases between them. The V gene's germline CDR1 is SNHLY and CDR2 FYNNEI. This CDR3 has 13 residues. CDR3 nucleotides: TGTGCCAGCACGCAGGGGTTGCAGTATGGCTACACCTTC. Protein product: CASTQGLQYGYTF.

The CDR3 loop is CASRQSIPGELFF. The CDR3 DNA follows: TGTGCCAGCAGGCAAAGCATCCCCGGGGAGCTGTTTTTT. The gene calls are TRBV2 and TRBJ2-2; the D is unclear. Trimming stripped 6 bases from V and 6 bases from J, with 11 bases between. This CDR3 has 13 amino acids. The germline gives CDR1 SNHLY, CDR2 FYNNEI.

CDR3 in amino acids: CASREIPGQFINSPLHF. As DNA, the CDR3 is TGTGCCAGCAGAGAAATACCGGGACAATTCATCAATTCACCCCTCCACTTT. The chain has TRBV7-9 and TRBJ1-6; possible D gene TRBD1, 6 bases. Germline V gene sequence: CDR1 SEHNR, CDR2 FQNEAQ (reference sequence). V gave up 6 bases and J gave up 7 bases, with 22 bases separating them. The CDR3 is 17 residues long. The variable domain in full, completed from reference TRBV7-9 and TRBJ1-6, reads DTGVSQNPRHKITKRGQNVTFRCDPISEHNRLYWYRQTLGQGPEFLTYFQNEAQLEKSRLLSDRFSAERPKGSFSTLEIQRTEQGDSAMYLCASREIPGQFINSPLHFGNGTRLTVT.

The chain combines TRBV27 with TRBJ1-2; 9 nucleotides line up with TRBD1. The CDR3 runs to 15 residues. CDR1 is MNHEY, CDR2 SMNVEV, per germline (reference sequence). V trimming: 6 bases; J trimming: 8 bases; junction bases outside the gene matches: 13. CDR3 sequence (DNA): TGTGCCAGCAGAAACGATCTTGGGACAGGGAGCGGCTACACCTTC. Amino acid sequence: CASRNDLGTGSGYTF.

V and J are TRBV7-8 and TRBJ2-2; D gene unclear. The germline V gene encodes CDR1 SGHVS and CDR2 FQNEAQ. There are 16 residues in the CDR3. Trimming left V 3 bases short and J 0 bases short, with 11 bases between. For the CDR3, the DNA is TGTGCCAGCAGCTTCGGTTCAAACGCGAACACCGGGGAGCTGTTTTTT. It is translated as CASSFGSNANTGELFF.

The chain has TRBV21-1 and TRBJ2-1; TRBD2, the table's D call, was not compared with the DNA. TRBV21-1 is designated a pseudogene. This CDR3 comprises 19 residues. CDR3 amino acids: CASSKVLSGTESSYNEQFF. In DNA form, the CDR3 reads TGTGCCAGCAGCAAGGTTTTAAGCGGCACCGAATCTAGCTACAATGAGCAGTTCTTC.

The V gene is TRBV5-8, the J gene TRBJ1-4; maybe TRBD1 (6 bases). This CDR3 contains 17 residues. Trimming took 4 bases from V and 0 from J, leaving 16 bases between them. CDR1 SGHTS and CDR2 YDEGEE come from the germline V gene. CDR3 DNA: TGTGCCAGCAGCCCCGACAGGAGGCTCCCAACTAATGAAAAACTGTTTTTT. It is translated as CASSPDRRLPTNEKLFF. Using reference TRBV5-8 and TRBJ1-4 for the parts outside the CDR3, the full variable domain is EAGVTQSPTHLIKTRGQQATLRCSPISGHTSVYWYQQALGLGLQFLLWYDEGEERNRGNFPPRFSGRQFPNYSSELNVNALELEDSALYLCASSPDRRLPTNEKLFFGSGTQLSVL.

The rearrangement uses TRBV7-2 and TRBJ2-1; TRBD1 agrees at 9 bases. In germline, CDR1 is SGHTA, CDR2 FQGNSA. V shed 1 base, J shed 6 bases, and the junction held 4 bases outside the gene matches. This CDR3 spans 15 amino acids. For the CDR3, the DNA is TGTGCCAGCAGCTTAGATGGGACAGGGACCAATGAGCAGTTCTTC. Protein sequence: CASSLDGTGTNEQFF.

Notes on this clone: Other DNA sequences of this sample code for an identical CDR3. The rearrangement links TRBV5-1 to TRBJ2-3, with 10 bases fitting TRBD1. Germline V gene sequence: CDR1 SGHRS, CDR2 YFSETQ. The CDR3 extends over 16 amino acids. V gave up 2 bases and J gave up 1 base; unmatched junction bases: 4. The chain's CDR3 is CASSFTGTGGTDTQYF. CDR3 sequence (DNA): TGCGCCAGCAGCTTCACCGGGACAGGGGGCACAGATACGCAGTATTTT.

V is TRBV27 and J is TRBJ2-3, with 8 nucleotides matching TRBD2. The CDR3 covers 16 residues. In germline, CDR1 is MNHEY, CDR2 SMNVEV (reference sequence). The V segment lost 3 bases and the J segment 0 bases; nucleotides outside the gene matches: 5. The CDR3 protein is CASSFRSGGSTDTQYF. The CDR3, as DNA: TGTGCCAGCAGTTTTCGGAGCGGGGGTAGCACAGATACGCAGTATTTT.

J is TRBJ2-7 and V is TRBV9; D is perhaps TRBD1 (5 bases). Germline V lookup: CDR1 SGDLS, CDR2 YYNGEE. The CDR3 length is 15 residues. V lost 0 bases and J lost 7, with 17 bases in between. The CDR3 is CASSVGGGAPNEQYF. In DNA, the CDR3 is TGTGCCAGCAGCGTAGGAGGTGGGGCGCCCAATGAGCAGTACTTC.

The chain is built from TRBV7-8 and TRBJ2-6; a weak D match, TRBD1 (5 bases). V shed 2 bases and J shed 0 bases, with 20 bases lying between them. Germline CDR1 is SGHVS and CDR2 is FQNEAQ. The CDR3 extends over 20 amino acids. For the CDR3, the DNA is TGTGCCAGCAGCTTAAAGGTCCGGACAATGCAAGACTCTGGGGCCAACGTCCTGACTTTC. The encoded protein is CASSLKVRTMQDSGANVLTF.

This clone was counted between two and nine times. The V and J genes are TRBV4-3 and TRBJ1-4; 10 nucleotides align to TRBD1. CDR3 length: 15 residues. J gave up 7 bases and V 0 bases, and 2 bases lay outside the gene matches. The germline V gene encodes CDR1 LGHNA and CDR2 YSLEER. The CDR3 DNA reads as TGCGCCAGCAGCCAAGAAGGACAGGGGGGTGAAAAACTGTTTTTT. It specifies CASSQEGQGGEKLFF.